This TCR beta chain comes out of a study of cytomegalovirus exposure and HLA in healthy donors. The V and J ends lost 3 bases and 10 bases respectively, with 9 bases between them. Germline values: CDR1 LNHDA, CDR2 SQIVND (reference sequence). CDR3 length: 11 residues. PCR amplification relied on 60 Vbeta primers (plus 13 Jbeta primers). The data were produced by immunoSEQ multiplex PCR, yet TCRdb's version contains in-frame clones alone and is incomplete. This listing includes roughly 100,000 clones. The sequence derives from a woman in her 30s in good health and CMV-seronegative. The sample comprised PBMCs. V is TRBV19 and J is TRBJ1-1; possibly TRBD1 for D (5 bases). The DNA for the CDR3 is TGTGCCAGTAGTATCTACCAGGGAGCTTTCTTT. The encoded protein is CASSIYQGAFF.